This T cell receptor beta chain was identified in a study of beta chain features in type 1 diabetes. Findings and caveats of the study: Sequencing the cDNA could make cells with high TCR expression show up more than they should. Whatever favoring of shorter templates PCR might show would apply equally to patients and controls. Lower insertion and higher deletion counts appeared at VDJ junctions in type 1 diabetes patients. Compared with healthy donors, patients appeared to share more similar naive, central memory and regulatory TCRB repertoires.

On this clone: Its specificity is not known.

The isolated RNA, all of it, was reverse transcribed, so expressed TCRB transcripts were what got sequenced. The method was immunoSEQ multiplex PCR; TCRdb's version includes in-frame clones alone and lacks a portion of them. The sample holds 390,000 or so clones, roughly 13% seen once. The V and J ends lost 6 bases and 7 bases, in that order; junction bases with no gene match: 5. This CDR3 is 13 amino acids long. Germline V gene lookup returns CDR1 SQVTM and CDR2 ANQGSEA. This clonotype originated in a man younger than 45 in good health. The sample comprised naive CD4+ T cells from blood. The gene calls are TRBV29-1 and TRBJ1-5, with TRBD1 matching 11 bases. The CDR3 bases are TGCAGCGTGGGACAGGGGGTGAGGCAGCCCCAGCATTTT. This translates into CSVGQGVRQPQHF.